This TCR beta chain was documented in a study of immune heterogeneity within non-small cell lung tumors. Study details: Histology included a few squamous cell carcinomas, 10 non-squamous carcinomas and 1 unspecified tumor. Overall study findings and caveats: Local tumor mutational burden and local T-cell repertoire clonality showed a moderate significant correlation, R about 0.33. Tumor sites within a patient were found to share identical dominant CDR3 beta clonotypes, and site-unique high-frequency clones were also present.

This clonotype is classed as medium-sized. Its antigen is currently unknown. Germline CDR1 and CDR2: SGHRS and YFSETQ. The CDR3 has 15 residues. The V end lost 4 bases, the J end lost 3 bases, and 14 bases lay between the germline ends. For the TCR beta CDR3, multiplex PCR with 32 V and 13 J primers performed the amplification. MiXCR was run by TCRdb on the multiplex PCR reads, yielding one entry per CDR3 protein. This sample has about 2,300 distinct CDR3 sequences, with 25% to 30% found just once. Template material comprised bulk tumor genomic DNA at 550 to 650 ng per sample. Several spatially distant biopsies were obtained per primary tumor intraoperatively. With untreated, newly diagnosed non-small cell lung cancer, the patients went on to undergo curative surgery.

V and J are TRBV5-1 and TRBJ1-5, with D tentatively TRBD1 (5 bases). The sample comprised lung tumor tissue. This clonotype originated in a man aged 60 to 75 with non-small cell lung cancer. The CDR3 reads CASSLTGGDNQPQHF. CDR3 nucleotides: TGCGCCAGCAGCCTCACAGGAGGGGACAATCAGCCCCAGCATTTT.